These 24 T cell receptor beta chains originate from one sample sequenced in a study of cytomegalovirus exposure and HLA in healthy donors. PCR used 60 Vbeta primers and 13 Jbeta primers. Profiling relied on immunoSEQ multiplex PCR, and the TCRdb table lists in-frame clones only, not all of them. The sample consists of 150,000 to 200,000 clones, approximately 71% of them appearing once. The sample comprised PBMCs. The receptor source for this set is a woman aged 40 to 50 in good health and CMV-seropositive.

This clone was seen only a few times. The V and J genes are TRBV29-1 and TRBJ2-7; 9 positions match TRBD1. From germline, CDR1 is SQVTM and CDR2 ANQGSEA. This CDR3 contains 14 residues. V trimming: 7 bases; J trimming: 6 bases; junction bases outside the gene matches: 13. The CDR3 reads CSAGGGTGTGEQYF. CDR3 sequence (DNA): TGCAGCGCGGGGGGTGGGACAGGGACAGGCGAGCAGTACTTC.

The chain couples TRBV28 to TRBJ1-5; D is uncertain. Germline V lookup: CDR1 MDHEN, CDR2 SYDVKM. V lost 3 bases and J lost 3, with 9 bases in between. The CDR3 totals 14 residues. CDR3 protein: CASSLGGLNQPQHF. The CDR3 DNA follows: TGTGCCAGCAGTTTGGGCGGGCTCAATCAGCCCCAGCATTTT.

The sample holds a few counts of this clone. V is TRBV25-1 and J is TRBJ2-1, with 7 bases aligning to TRBD1. Germline CDR1 is MGHDK and CDR2 is SYGVNS. J was trimmed by 4 bases and V by 8 bases; bases with no gene match: 5. This CDR3 contains 13 residues. CDR3 sequence: CASGQEIYNEQFF. CDR3 in DNA: TGTGCCAGCGGACAGGAAATTTACAATGAGCAGTTCTTC.

The CDR3 DNA follows: TGTGCCAGCAGCTCCGAAAGCTATGGGGCCAACGTCCTGACTTTC. This codes for CASSSESYGANVLTF. This sequence joins TRBV5-5 and TRBJ2-6; D remains ambiguous. This CDR3 contains 15 residues. Per the germline V gene, CDR1 is SGHKS and CDR2 is YYEKEE (reference sequence). Trimming removed 3 bases at V and 3 bases at J, with 10 bases between.

The V and J genes are TRBV19 and TRBJ2-5; D is perhaps TRBD1 (6 bases). There are 14 residues in the CDR3. Trimming stripped 1 base from V and 2 bases from J, with 8 bases between. Germline CDR1 and CDR2: LNHDA and SQIVND (reference sequence). In DNA form, the CDR3 reads TGTGCCAGTAGTATAGTGGGGGCACAAGAGACCCAGTACTTC. The encoded protein is CASSIVGAQETQYF.

CDR3 sequence reads: CAISDTDRGVYGYTF. In DNA form, the CDR3 reads TGTGCCATCAGTGATACGGACAGGGGAGTCTATGGCTACACCTTC. J is TRBJ1-2 and V is TRBV10-3; 9 positions agree with TRBD1. The germline V gene encodes CDR1 ENHRY and CDR2 SYGVKD. The CDR3 covers 15 residues. Trimming cost V 3 bases and J 4 bases; bases outside gene matches: 6.

This clone appeared a single time. The chain employs TRBV28 and TRBJ2-5, with 9 positions matching TRBD2. CDR3 length: 13 residues. Germline CDR1 and CDR2: MDHEN and SYDVKM. Unmatched junction bases numbered 6, after V lost 4 bases and J lost 9 bases. The CDR3 coding sequence is TGTGCCAGCAGTTCTGGCGGGAGGGCCCCCCAGTACTTC. This gives the protein CASSSGGRAPQYF.

This clone has more than one count but fewer than ten. This rearrangement joins TRBV28 to TRBJ2-2; a weak D match, TRBD1 (6 bases). The V and J ends lost 6 bases and 6 bases respectively, with 17 bases between them. CDR3 size: 15 residues. The germline V gene has CDR1 MDHEN and CDR2 SYDVKM. CDR3 nucleotides: TGTGCCAGCAGGTTTGACAGGCGTGGAGCCGGGGAGCTGTTTTTT. As protein: CASRFDRRGAGELFF.

This clone was found a few times. V gene TRBV10-1 combines with J gene TRBJ2-1; TRBD1 matches at 10 bases. CDR3 length: 11 amino acids. V lost 9 bases and J lost 15; bases outside the gene matches: 8. Looked up from germline, CDR1 is WNHNN and CDR2 is SYGVQD (reference sequence). The CDR3 nucleotides read TGCGCCAGACCGGACAGGGGGAAATCGTTCTTC. Its protein is CARPDRGKSFF.

The rearrangement links TRBV2 to TRBJ2-1; D might be TRBD2 (6 bases). The germline CDR1 and CDR2 sequences are SNHLY and FYNNEI. With 8 bases removed from V and 6 bases from J, the gap between germline ends came to 14 bases. The CDR3 is 13 residues long. CDR3 bases: TGTGCCAGCGGGCAGGGAGGTGGCAATGAGCAGTTCTTC. Amino acid sequence: CASGQGGGNEQFF. The variable domain in full, with the rest retrieved from reference TRBV2 and TRBJ2-1, is EPEVTQTPSHQVTQMGQEVILRCVPISNHLYFYWYRQILGQKVEFLVSFYNNEISEKSEIFDDQFSVERPDGSNFTLKIRSTKLEDSAMYFCASGQGGGNEQFFGPGTRLTVL.

The chain has TRBV27 and TRBJ2-1; 8 bases are shared with TRBD1. Unmatched junction bases numbered 5, after V lost 6 bases and J lost 4 bases. The germline gives CDR1 MNHEY, CDR2 SMNVEV (reference sequence). CDR3 length: 14 amino acids. DNA for the CDR3: TGTGCCAGCAGATTCGGACAGGGTTACAATGAGCAGTTCTTC. Translated, it gives CASRFGQGYNEQFF.

V gene TRBV7-2 combines with J gene TRBJ1-2, with D possibly being TRBD1 (5 bases). V dropped 5 bases and J dropped 8 bases, with 15 bases sitting between them. The CDR3 is 13 residues long. CDR1 and CDR2 from the germline V gene are SGHTA and FQGNSA. The CDR3 DNA reads TGTGCCAGCAGCCCAACCGCGGGGCAGGGCTACACCTTC. Its protein is CASSPTAGQGYTF.

The chain is built from TRBV5-4 and TRBJ2-3, with a possible D match to TRBD1 (6 bases). The CDR3 sequence is 16 residues long. Per the germline V gene, CDR1 is SGHNT and CDR2 is YYREEE (reference sequence). V lost 4 bases and J 2 bases, leaving 17 bases between the germline ends. CDR3 nucleotide sequence: TGTGCCAGCAGCCTGGGGTTGACAGGAGCCACAGATACGCAGTATTTT. Protein: CASSLGLTGATDTQYF.

The V and J genes are TRBV18 and TRBJ1-1; D is unclear. Germline CDR1 and CDR2: KGHSH and LQKENI. The CDR3 is 13 residues long. V lost 5 bases and J lost 0, with 7 bases in between. The CDR3 nucleotides are TGTGCCAGCTCAACAAATATGAACACTGAAGCTTTCTTT. Its translation is CASSTNMNTEAFF.

Of note for this clone: Different DNA sequences within this sample yield the same CDR3. The CDR3 DNA reads as TGTGCCACCAGCAGGGGGCACTCCTACGAGCAGTACTTC. Translated: CATSRGHSYEQYF. The rearrangement joins TRBV15 to TRBJ2-7, with D possibly matching TRBD1 (5 bases). The CDR3 has 13 residues. V was pared by 3 bases and J by 0 bases, with 6 bases between. Germline V lookup: CDR1 LNHNV, CDR2 YYDKDF (reference sequence).

The V and J genes are TRBV29-1 and TRBJ2-2; D unresolved. The CDR3 length is 11 residues. Germline V gene data show CDR1 as SQVTM and CDR2 as ANQGSEA. With 6 bases removed from V and 7 bases from J, the gap between germline ends came to 9 bases. The CDR3 sequence: CSVEIGGELFF. The CDR3 DNA reads TGCAGCGTGGAAATCGGCGGGGAGCTGTTTTTT.

The V and J genes are TRBV5-1 and TRBJ2-5, with 12 bases lining up with TRBD2. Germline loops: CDR1 SGHRS, CDR2 YFSETQ. Trimming at V came to 4 bases and at J to 11 bases, leaving 9 bases not matched to a gene. The CDR3 sequence is 14 residues long. This CDR3 is CASSARLAGDVQYF. CDR3 nucleotide sequence: TGCGCCAGCAGCGCCCGACTAGCGGGAGATGTGCAGTACTTC. The variable domain in full, completed from reference TRBV5-1 and TRBJ2-5, reads KAGVTQTPRYLIKTRGQQVTLSCSPISGHRSVSWYQQTPGQGLQFLFEYFSETQRNKGNFPGRFSGRQFSNSRSEMNVSTLELGDSALYLCASSARLAGDVQYFGPGTRLLVL.

The chain recombines TRBV7-9 with TRBJ2-7; no firm D call. The CDR3 is 13 residues long. CDR1 and CDR2 from the germline V gene are SEHNR and FQNEAQ (reference sequence). V was pared by 0 bases and J by 2 bases, with 5 bases between. Here the CDR3 reads CASSLAVTYEQYF. The CDR3 DNA follows: TGTGCCAGCAGCTTAGCCGTTACCTACGAGCAGTACTTC.

This clone was counted between two and nine times. At one of its ends the junction is not consistent with the germline gene, which may arise from a read error. The V and J genes are TRBV6-5 and TRBJ2-7, with 9 bases matching TRBD2. The CDR3 has 9 amino acids. Looked up from germline, CDR1 is MNHEY and CDR2 is SVGAGI. Here the CDR3 reads CARAGTSCF. The CDR3 bases are TGTGCCAGGGCCGGGACTAGCTGCTTC.

The J gene is TRBJ2-7, the V gene TRBV7-8; tentatively, D is TRBD1 (6 bases). This CDR3 is 13 amino acids long. The V gene lost 9 bases and the J gene lost 0 bases, with 12 bases spanning the gap. Looked up from germline, CDR1 is SGHVS and CDR2 is FQNEAQ. The CDR3 protein is CASKQGSSYEQYF. Here the CDR3 DNA reads TGTGCCAGTAAGCAGGGGTCCTCCTACGAGCAGTACTTC.

The rearrangement uses TRBV28 and TRBJ2-1, with D tentatively TRBD2 (6 bases). The ends were cut back, 1 base at V and 15 bases at J, with 13 bases in the middle. Germline CDR1 reads MDHEN; CDR2 reads SYDVKM. The CDR3 is 12 amino acids. The CDR3 here is CASSLYGTPGFF. The CDR3 DNA reads TGTGCCAGCAGTTTATACGGGACTCCTGGGTTCTTC.

V gene TRBV6-1 combines with J gene TRBJ2-2; D remains ambiguous. V was clipped by 4 bases and J by 5 bases, with 11 bases between them. The germline V gene encodes CDR1 MNHNS and CDR2 SASEGT. This CDR3 has 14 residues. The CDR3 spells CASSVITLTGELFF. The CDR3 nucleotides read TGTGCCAGCAGTGTTATAACATTGACCGGGGAGCTGTTTTTT.

The gene calls are TRBV9 and TRBJ2-1, with TRBD2 as a possible D gene (6 bases). Trimming took off 0 bases at V and 4 bases at J, with 11 bases between the two ends. CDR3 size: 15 residues. The germline CDR1 and CDR2 sequences are SGDLS and YYNGEE. The CDR3 here is CASSVDAGRYNEQFF. CDR3 sequence (DNA): TGTGCCAGCAGCGTAGATGCGGGGCGATACAATGAGCAGTTCTTC.

The rearrangement links TRBV28 to TRBJ1-1, with a tentative D call TRBD1 (6 bases). With 3 bases removed from V and 7 bases from J, the gap between germline ends came to 15 bases. Germline lookup yields CDR1 MDHEN and CDR2 SYDVKM. This CDR3 region has 14 residues. CDR3 sequence reads: CASSFTGSKREAFF. The CDR3, as DNA: TGTGCCAGCAGTTTTACAGGGAGTAAACGTGAAGCTTTCTTT.